A selection of T cell receptor beta chains follows, all from one sample in a study of blood T cell repertoires in COVID-19. The assay was immunoSEQ multiplex PCR, and TCRdb's table has in-frame clones only and misses some. The sample has 70,000 or so clones; 82% are singletons. Sequencing used peripheral blood. These receptors were taken from a human donor in a cohort sampled during active COVID-19. The CDR3 runs from the conserved cysteine through the conserved F or W. A D gene is named only where the DNA matches it firmly. Clone size is not always given. Where it is, it says once, few, many or a class for expanded clones.

D gene: TRBD1
J gene: TRBJ2-7
CDR3 length: 13
V gene: TRBV10-3
clone size: NA
CDR3 protein: CAIGGQTSYEQYF
CDR3 DNA: TGTGCCATCGGGGGACAGACCAGCTACGAGCAGTACTTC

D gene: NA
J gene: TRBJ2-7
CDR3 length: 14
V gene: TRBV10-3
clone size: NA
CDR3 protein: CAISDERRSYEQYF
CDR3 DNA: TGTGCCATCAGTGATGAGCGTAGGTCCTACGAGCAGTACTTC

D gene: NA
J gene: TRBJ1-5
CDR3 length: 14
V gene: TRBV6-1
clone size: NA
CDR3 protein: CASSEVGGSQPQHF
CDR3 DNA: TGTGCCAGCAGTGAAGTAGGAGGGTCTCAGCCCCAGCATTTT

D gene: NA
J gene: TRBJ2-7
CDR3 length: 12
V gene: TRBV5-4
clone size: NA
CDR3 protein: CASSRYGQAQYF
CDR3 DNA: TGTGCCAGCAGCCGGTACGGCCAGGCCCAGTACTTC

D gene: NA
J gene: TRBJ2-6
CDR3 length: 17
V gene: TRBV15
clone size: once
CDR3 protein: CATSRPGGTTGANVLTF
CDR3 DNA: TGTGCCACCAGCCGCCCAGGGGGGACAACTGGGGCCAACGTCCTGACTTTC

D gene: NA
J gene: TRBJ1-3
CDR3 length: 13
V gene: TRBV30
clone size: NA
CDR3 protein: CAYILPSGNTIYF
CDR3 DNA: TGTGCCTACATCCTTCCTTCTGGAAACACCATATATTTT

D gene: TRBD2
J gene: TRBJ2-5
CDR3 length: 14
V gene: TRBV11-2
clone size: NA
CDR3 protein: CASSSPGGQETQYF
CDR3 DNA: TGTGCCAGCAGCTCGCCGGGAGGCCAAGAGACCCAGTACTTC

D gene: TRBD2
J gene: TRBJ2-3
CDR3 length: 16
V gene: TRBV5-6
clone size: NA
CDR3 protein: CASSLIIAGDKDTQYF
CDR3 DNA: TGTGCCAGCAGCTTGATTATTGCGGGGGATAAAGATACGCAGTATTTT

D gene: NA
J gene: TRBJ2-2
CDR3 length: 13
V gene: TRBV5-1
clone size: NA
CDR3 protein: CASSSSNSGELFF
CDR3 DNA: TGCGCCAGCAGCTCCTCAAATAGCGGGGAGCTGTTTTTT

D gene: TRBD1
J gene: TRBJ1-2
CDR3 length: 17
V gene: TRBV9
clone size: NA
CDR3 protein: CASSSTGTASFYYGYTF
CDR3 DNA: TGTGCCAGCAGCTCCACCGGGACAGCCTCCTTCTACTATGGCTACACCTTC

D gene: NA
J gene: TRBJ2-3
CDR3 length: 12
V gene: TRBV25-1
clone size: NA
CDR3 protein: CASSEYRSEVYF
CDR3 DNA: TGTGCCAGCAGTGAATACAGAAGCGAGGTGTATTTT

D gene: TRBD2
J gene: TRBJ2-2
CDR3 length: 16
V gene: TRBV18
clone size: NA
CDR3 protein: CASSPGTSGHTGELFF
CDR3 DNA: TGTGCCAGCTCACCCGGGACTAGCGGACACACCGGGGAGCTGTTTTTT

D gene: NA
J gene: TRBJ1-5
CDR3 length: 13
V gene: TRBV2
clone size: many
CDR3 protein: CASSFWANQPQHF
CDR3 DNA: TGTGCCAGCAGTTTTTGGGCCAATCAGCCCCAGCATTTT

D gene: NA
J gene: TRBJ1-4
CDR3 length: 13
V gene: TRBV25-1
clone size: once
CDR3 protein: CASSEYLNEKLFF
CDR3 DNA: TGTGCCAGCAGTGAATACCTAAATGAAAAACTGTTTTTT

D gene: NA
J gene: TRBJ2-6
CDR3 length: 13
V gene: TRBV2
clone size: few
CDR3 protein: CASSLSGANVLTF
CDR3 DNA: TGTGCCAGCAGCCTATCTGGGGCCAACGTCCTGACTTTC

D gene: NA
J gene: TRBJ2-2
CDR3 length: 14
V gene: TRBV18
clone size: few
CDR3 protein: CASSPNSATGELFF
CDR3 DNA: TGTGCCAGCTCACCAAACAGTGCCACCGGGGAGCTGTTTTTT

D gene: NA
J gene: TRBJ1-2
CDR3 length: 12
V gene: TRBV2
clone size: NA
CDR3 protein: CASSVQSGGYTF
CDR3 DNA: TGTGCCAGCAGTGTACAGTCGGGAGGCTACACCTTC

D gene: TRBD2
J gene: TRBJ2-7
CDR3 length: 15
V gene: TRBV10-2
clone size: NA
CDR3 protein: CASIPGGLPSYEQYF
CDR3 DNA: TGCGCCAGCATCCCGGGGGGACTACCATCCTACGAGCAGTACTTC